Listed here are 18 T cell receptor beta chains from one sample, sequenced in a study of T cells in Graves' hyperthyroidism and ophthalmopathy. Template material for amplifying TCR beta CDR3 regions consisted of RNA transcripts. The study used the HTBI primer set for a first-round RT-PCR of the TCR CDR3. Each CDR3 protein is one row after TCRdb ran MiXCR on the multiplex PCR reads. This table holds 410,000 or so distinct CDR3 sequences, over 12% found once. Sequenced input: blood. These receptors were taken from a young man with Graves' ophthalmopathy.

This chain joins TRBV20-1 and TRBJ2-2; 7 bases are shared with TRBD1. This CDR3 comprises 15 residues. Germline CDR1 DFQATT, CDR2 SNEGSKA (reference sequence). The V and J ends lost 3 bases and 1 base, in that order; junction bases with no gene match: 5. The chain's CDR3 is CSARGDSLNTGELFF. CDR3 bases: TGCAGTGCTAGGGGGGACAGTCTGAACACCGGGGAGCTGTTTTTT.

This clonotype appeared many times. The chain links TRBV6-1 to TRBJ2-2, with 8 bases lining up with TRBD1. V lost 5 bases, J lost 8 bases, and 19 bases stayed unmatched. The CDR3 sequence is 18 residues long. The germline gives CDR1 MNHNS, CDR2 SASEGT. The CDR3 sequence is CASSSLFRQGIGLGELFF. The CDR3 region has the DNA TGTGCCAGCAGTTCTCTATTTAGACAGGGGATAGGATTGGGGGAGCTGTTTTTT.

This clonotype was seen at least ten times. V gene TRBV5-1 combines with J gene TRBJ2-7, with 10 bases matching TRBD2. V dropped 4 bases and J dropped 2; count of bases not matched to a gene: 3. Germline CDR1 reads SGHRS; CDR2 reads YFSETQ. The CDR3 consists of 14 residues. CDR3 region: CASSELAGAYEQYF. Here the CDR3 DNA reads TGCGCCAGCAGCGAGCTAGCGGGGGCCTACGAGCAGTACTTC.

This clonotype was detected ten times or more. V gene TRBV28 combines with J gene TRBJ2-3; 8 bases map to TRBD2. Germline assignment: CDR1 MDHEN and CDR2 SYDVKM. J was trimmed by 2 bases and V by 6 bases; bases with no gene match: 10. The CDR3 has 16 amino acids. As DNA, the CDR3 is TGTGCCAGCAGCCCTCTCCGGACTAGCTCCACAGATACGCAGTATTTT. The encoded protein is CASSPLRTSSTDTQYF.

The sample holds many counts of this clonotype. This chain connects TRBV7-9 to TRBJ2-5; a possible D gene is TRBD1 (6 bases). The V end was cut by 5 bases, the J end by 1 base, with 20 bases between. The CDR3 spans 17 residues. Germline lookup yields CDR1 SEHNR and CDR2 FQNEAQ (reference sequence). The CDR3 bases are TGTGCCAGCAGCCCCCAAACCGGGACAAGCACCCAAGAGACCCAGTACTTC. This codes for CASSPQTGTSTQETQYF.

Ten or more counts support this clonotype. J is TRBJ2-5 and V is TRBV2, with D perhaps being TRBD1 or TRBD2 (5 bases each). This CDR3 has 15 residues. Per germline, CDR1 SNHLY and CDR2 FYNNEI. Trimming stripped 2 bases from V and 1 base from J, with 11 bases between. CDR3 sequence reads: CASSELGVRQETQYF. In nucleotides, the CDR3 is TGTGCCAGCAGTGAACTGGGGGTACGCCAAGAGACCCAGTACTTC.

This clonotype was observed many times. Here the CDR3 reads CSARASTSTYEQYF. Written as DNA, the CDR3 is TGCAGTGCTAGAGCCTCGACTAGCACGTACGAGCAGTACTTC. This chain joins TRBV20-1 and TRBJ2-7; TRBD2 matches 7 bases. V shed 1 base and J 4 bases; nucleotides not matched to a gene: 7. The CDR3 has 14 residues. Germline CDR1 reads DFQATT; CDR2 reads SNEGSKA (reference sequence).

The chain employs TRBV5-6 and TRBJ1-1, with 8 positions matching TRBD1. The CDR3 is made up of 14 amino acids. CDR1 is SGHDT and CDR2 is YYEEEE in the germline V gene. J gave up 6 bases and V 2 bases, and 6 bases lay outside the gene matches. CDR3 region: CASSFYRGSAEAFF. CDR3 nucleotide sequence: TGTGCCAGCAGCTTTTACAGGGGGTCGGCTGAAGCTTTCTTT. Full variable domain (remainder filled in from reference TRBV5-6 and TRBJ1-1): DAGVTQSPTHLIKTRGQQVTLRCSPKSGHDTVSWYQQALGQGPQFIFQYYEEEERQRGNFPDRFSGHQFPNYSSELNVNALLLGDSALYLCASSFYRGSAEAFFGQGTRLTVV.

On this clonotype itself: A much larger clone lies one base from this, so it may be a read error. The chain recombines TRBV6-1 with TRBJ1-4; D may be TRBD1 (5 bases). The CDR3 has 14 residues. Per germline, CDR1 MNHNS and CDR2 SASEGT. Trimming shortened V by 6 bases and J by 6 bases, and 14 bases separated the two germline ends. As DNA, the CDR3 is TGTGCCAGCAGGGAGGGACTGGGAGATGAAAAACTGTTTTTT. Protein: CASREGLGDEKLFF.

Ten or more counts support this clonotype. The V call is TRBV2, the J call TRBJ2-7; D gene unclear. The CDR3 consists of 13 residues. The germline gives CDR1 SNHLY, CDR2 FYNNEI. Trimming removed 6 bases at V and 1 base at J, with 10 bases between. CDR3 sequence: CASRLTASYEQYF. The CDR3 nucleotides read TGTGCCAGCAGACTGACTGCTTCCTACGAGCAGTACTTC.

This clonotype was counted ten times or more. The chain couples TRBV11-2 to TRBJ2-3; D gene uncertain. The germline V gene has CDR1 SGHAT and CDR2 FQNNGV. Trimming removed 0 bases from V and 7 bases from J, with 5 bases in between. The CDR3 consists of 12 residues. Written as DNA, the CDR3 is TGTGCCAGCAGCTTAGATTTACATACGCAGTATTTT. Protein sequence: CASSLDLHTQYF.

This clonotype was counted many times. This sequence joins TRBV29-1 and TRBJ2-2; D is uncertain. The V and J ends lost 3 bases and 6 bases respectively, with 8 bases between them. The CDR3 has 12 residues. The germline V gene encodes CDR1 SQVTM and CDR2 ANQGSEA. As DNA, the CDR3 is TGCAGCGTTGAGAGCATGCCCGGGGAGCTGTTTTTT. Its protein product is CSVESMPGELFF.

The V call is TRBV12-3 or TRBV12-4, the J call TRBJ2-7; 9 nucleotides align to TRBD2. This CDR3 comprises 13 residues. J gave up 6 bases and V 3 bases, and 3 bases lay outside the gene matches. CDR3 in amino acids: CASSFRLAVEQYF. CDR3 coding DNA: TGTGCCAGCAGTTTCAGACTAGCGGTCGAGCAGTACTTC.

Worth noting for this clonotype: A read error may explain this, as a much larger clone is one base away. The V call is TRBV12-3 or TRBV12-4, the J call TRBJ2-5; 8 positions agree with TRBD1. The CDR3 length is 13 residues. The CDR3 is CTSSLGQGGTQYF. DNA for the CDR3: TGTACCAGCAGTTTAGGACAGGGTGGGACCCAGTACTTC.

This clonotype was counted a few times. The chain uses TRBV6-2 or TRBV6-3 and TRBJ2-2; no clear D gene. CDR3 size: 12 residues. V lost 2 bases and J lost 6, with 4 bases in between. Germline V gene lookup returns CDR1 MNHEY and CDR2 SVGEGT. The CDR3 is CASSYPPGELFF. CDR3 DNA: TGTGCCAGCAGTTACCCCCCCGGGGAGCTGTTTTTT.

The CDR3 here is CASSGRTSGRGDEQFF. The DNA for the CDR3 is TGTGCCAGTAGTGGCCGGACTAGCGGGAGAGGGGATGAGCAGTTCTTC. This sequence joins TRBV19 and TRBJ2-1; 13 positions agree with TRBD2. The CDR3 totals 16 residues. Germline CDR1 reads LNHDA; CDR2 reads SQIVND (reference sequence). V was pared by 5 bases and J by 8 bases, with 9 bases of the junction left unmatched.

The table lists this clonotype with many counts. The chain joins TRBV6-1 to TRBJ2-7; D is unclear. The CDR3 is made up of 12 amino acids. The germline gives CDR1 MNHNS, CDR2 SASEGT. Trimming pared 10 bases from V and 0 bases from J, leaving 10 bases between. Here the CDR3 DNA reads TGTGCCACCCTTCTGGACTCCTACGAGCAGTACTTC. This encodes CATLLDSYEQYF.

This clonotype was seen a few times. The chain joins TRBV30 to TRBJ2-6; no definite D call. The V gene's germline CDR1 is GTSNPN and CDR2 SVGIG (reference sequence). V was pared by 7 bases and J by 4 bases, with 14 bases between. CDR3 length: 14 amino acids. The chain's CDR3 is CALTNLEGANVLTF. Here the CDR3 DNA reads TGTGCCTTGACGAACCTAGAGGGGGCCAACGTCCTGACTTTC. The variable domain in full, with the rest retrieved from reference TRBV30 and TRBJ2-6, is SQTIHQWPATLVQPVGSPLSLECTVEGTSNPNLYWYRQAAGRGLQLLFYSVGIGQISSEVPQNLSASRPQDRQFILSSKKLLLSDSGFYLCALTNLEGANVLTFGAGSRLTVL.